These 9 T cell receptor beta chains originate from one sample sequenced in a study of shared clonotypes between healthy human individuals. Method: immunoSEQ multiplex PCR; TCRdb's copy keeps in-frame clones and lacks some. Of around 2.5 million clones listed, roughly 93% are singletons. Sequencing was performed on naive CD4+ T cells from PBMCs. Indicated subset: CD45RA+ positively selected. All receptors derive from a man in his late teens or twenties in good health. Some clones in this sample may be carry-over from other donors' samples.

The chain uses TRBV5-1 and TRBJ2-5; 13 bases are a match to TRBD2. Germline V gene lookup returns CDR1 SGHRS and CDR2 YFSETQ. The CDR3 runs to 16 residues. The V gene end was trimmed by 4 bases and the J gene end by 5 bases; junction bases not matched to a gene: 8. The CDR3 bases are TGCGCCAGCAGCCCCCGACTAGCGGGAGGTGGGGAGACCCAGTACTTC. Translation gives CASSPRLAGGGETQYF.

Of note for this clone: This same CDR3 is encoded by further DNA sequences in the sample. The rearrangement joins TRBV28 to TRBJ1-1, with 7 bases fitting TRBD1. V shed 2 bases, J shed 5 bases, and the junction held 2 bases outside the gene matches. Germline V lookup: CDR1 MDHEN, CDR2 SYDVKM. The CDR3 totals 13 residues. This CDR3 is CASSLQGGTEAFF. CDR3 in DNA: TGTGCCAGCAGTTTACAGGGGGGAACTGAAGCTTTCTTT.

The V gene is TRBV15, the J gene TRBJ2-5; tentatively, D is TRBD2 (6 bases). Germline CDR1 is LNHNV and CDR2 is YYDKDF (reference sequence). The germline V and J ends were trimmed by 1 base and 9 bases, with 12 bases remaining between them. The CDR3 sequence is 13 residues long. CDR3 sequence (DNA): TGTGCCACCAGCAGAGTAGTTGTAGCGGCCCAGTACTTC. Residues: CATSRVVVAAQYF. Combining the CDR3 with reference TRBV15 and TRBJ2-5 gives the whole variable domain DAMVIQNPRYQVTQFGKPVTLSCSQTLNHNVMYWYQQKSSQAPKLLFHYYDKDFNNEADTPDNFQSRRPNTSFCFLDIRSPGLGDTAMYLCATSRVVVAAQYFGPGTRLLVL.

The rearrangement links TRBV11-2 to TRBJ2-7, with 7 nucleotides matching TRBD1. The CDR3 has 16 residues. Trimming removed 5 bases from V and 2 bases from J; junction bases left unmatched: 12. Germline V lookup: CDR1 SGHAT, CDR2 FQNNGV. The CDR3, as DNA: TGTGCCAGCAGCAAGTCATTTGGACAGGTCCCCTACGAGCAGTACTTC. It is translated as CASSKSFGQVPYEQYF.

Worth noting for this clone: This same CDR3 is encoded by further DNA sequences in the sample. The rearrangement joins TRBV28 to TRBJ2-7; no clear D gene. Germline lookup yields CDR1 MDHEN and CDR2 SYDVKM. V lost 2 bases and J 1 base, leaving 6 bases between the germline ends. This CDR3 spans 13 amino acids. As DNA, the CDR3 is TGTGCCAGCAGTTTACAGGCGTCCTACGAGCAGTACTTC. It yields the protein CASSLQASYEQYF.

To note about this clone: Compared with germline, one end of the junction differs, possibly owing to a read error. The chain couples TRBV28 to TRBJ2-2; TRBD1 or TRBD2 may be the D gene (6 bases each). The CDR3 consists of 14 residues. CDR1 is MDHEN, CDR2 SYDVKM, per germline. As DNA, the CDR3 is TGTGCCAGCAGTGTAACTAGCATCAAAGGGGGGCTGTTTTTT. Protein sequence: CASSVTSIKGGLFF. The entire variable domain, with the rest obtained from reference TRBV28 and TRBJ2-2, is as follows: DVKVTQSSRYLVKRTGEKVFLECVQDMDHENMFWYRQDPGLGLRLIYFSYDVKMKEKGDIPEGYSVSREKKERFSLILESASTNQTSMYLCASSVTSIKGGLFFGEGSRLTVL.

Concerning this clone: Other DNA sequences in this specimen translate into the identical CDR3. This sequence joins TRBV29-1 and TRBJ2-1; unclear D gene. This CDR3 contains 12 residues. CDR1 is SQVTM and CDR2 is ANQGSEA in the germline V gene. V was trimmed by 4 bases and J by 2 bases, leaving 6 bases between them. The CDR3 spells CSVGDPYNEQFF. The CDR3 DNA sequence: TGCAGCGTTGGAGACCCCTACAATGAGCAGTTCTTC.

This chain links TRBV7-2 with TRBJ2-5; the D gene could be TRBD1 or TRBD2 (5 bases each). The V end was cut by 1 base, the J end by 4 bases, with 16 bases between. Looked up from germline, CDR1 is SGHTA and CDR2 is FQGNSA. The CDR3 consists of 16 residues. This CDR3 reads CASSLVGVNAGETQYF. CDR3 nucleotide sequence: TGTGCCAGCAGCTTAGTGGGGGTCAATGCGGGAGAGACCCAGTACTTC.

J is TRBJ2-1 and V is TRBV9; 10 positions agree with TRBD2. With 3 bases clipped from V and 8 bases from J, the junction kept 8 bases outside the gene matches. Germline CDR1 and CDR2: SGDLS and YYNGEE. The length of the CDR3 is 15 residues. CDR3 in amino acids: CASSAPSGSFYEQFF. DNA of the CDR3: TGTGCCAGCAGCGCCCCTAGCGGGAGTTTCTATGAGCAGTTCTTC.